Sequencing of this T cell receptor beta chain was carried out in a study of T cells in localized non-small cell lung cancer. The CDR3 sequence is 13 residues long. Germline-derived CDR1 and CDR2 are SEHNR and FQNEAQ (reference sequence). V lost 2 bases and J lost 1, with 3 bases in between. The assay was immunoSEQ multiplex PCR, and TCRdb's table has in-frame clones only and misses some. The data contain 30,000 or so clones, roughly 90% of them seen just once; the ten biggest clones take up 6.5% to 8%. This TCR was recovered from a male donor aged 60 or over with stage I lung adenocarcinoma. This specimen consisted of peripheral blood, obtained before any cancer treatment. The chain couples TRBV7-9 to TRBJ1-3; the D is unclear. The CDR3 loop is CASSLSSGNTIYF. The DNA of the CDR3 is TGTGCCAGCAGCTTATCTTCTGGAAACACCATATATTTT.